This is a list of T cell receptor beta chains from one sample in a study of identical twins. MiXCR was run by TCRdb on the 5' RACE reads, yielding one entry per CDR3 protein. The sample lists around 240,000 distinct CDR3 sequences, over 9.5% occurring once. Material for sequencing was memory T cells sorted from blood. These receptors were obtained from a man aged 45-65 years in good health. Both conserved end residues are part of each CDR3. The D gene is left open where the match is weak. Some rows have no size entry. The others give once, few or many, or a class for an expanded clone.

v_call	clone_size	d_call	j_call	cdr3_nt	cdr3_aa
TRBV12-3/TRBV12-4	many	TRBD1	TRBJ1-6	TGTGCCAGCAGCGGTGACAGGGGGTATAATTCACCCCTCCACTTT	CASSGDRGYNSPLHF
TRBV5-1	few	TRBD1	TRBJ2-7	TGCGCCAGCAGCGGGACAGGAGGCGGCGACGAGCAGTACTTC	CASSGTGGGDEQYF
TRBV29-1	many	TRBD2	TRBJ2-1	TGCAGTGCGGCAATAGCGGGACAAGTGGAGTTCTTC	CSAAIAGQVEFF
TRBV5-1	-	TRBD2	TRBJ2-5	TGCGCCAGCAGCCCTGGCCTCCGGGAGGGTCAAGAGACCCAGTACTTC	CASSPGLREGQETQYF
TRBV6-2/TRBV6-3	many	TRBD2	TRBJ2-1	TGTGCCAGCAGTTACTCAAGCGGGGGGGCCAACAATGAGCAGTTCTTC	CASSYSSGGANNEQFF
TRBV6-1	-	TRBD1	TRBJ2-7	TGTGCCAGCAAGGAGGGACAGGGGCGATTCTCCTACGAGCAGTACTTC	CASKEGQGRFSYEQYF
TRBV28	few	-	TRBJ1-5	TGTGCCAGCCACGGATATACAAACAATCAGCCCCAGCATTTT	CASHGYTNNQPQHF
TRBV11-2	few	-	TRBJ2-1	TGTGCCAGCAGCTTAGATGCAGGGTCGGGCTACAATGAGCAGTTCTTC	CASSLDAGSGYNEQFF
TRBV6-1	-	TRBD1	TRBJ1-2	TGTGCCAGCAGCCCGGAGGTCCGGGACAGGGGAGAGCGCGGTGGCTACACCTTC	CASSPEVRDRGERGGYTF
TRBV5-6	few	TRBD1	TRBJ1-1	TGTGCCAGCAGCTACGGGGACAGGGGGAACACTGAAGCTTTCTTT	CASSYGDRGNTEAFF
TRBV3-1	few	TRBD1	TRBJ2-2	TGTGCCAGCAGCCATGAAGGACAGGGTAACGAGGAGCTGTTTTTT	CASSHEGQGNEELFF
TRBV6-5	many	-	TRBJ2-1	TGTGCCAGCAGTTCCACTCCAGTGTCGACCAATGAGCAGTTCTTC	CASSSTPVSTNEQFF
TRBV11-3	few	-	TRBJ2-2	TGTGCCAGCAGCTTAGACCCCCGCACCGGGGAGCTGTTTTTT	CASSLDPRTGELFF
TRBV6-5	-	-	TRBJ1-1	TGTGCCAGCAGTTACTCGAAGGTGAACACTGAAGCTTTCTTT	CASSYSKVNTEAFF
TRBV28	-	-	TRBJ1-1	TGTGCCATCAATGATTATGGGACACTTAACGGAAACACTGAAGCTTTCTTT	CAINDYGTLNGNTEAFF
TRBV15	many	-	TRBJ2-2	TGTGCCACCAGCAATAGGGCAGGGTTGGACACCGGGGAGCTGTTTTTT	CATSNRAGLDTGELFF
TRBV11-3	-	TRBD1	TRBJ2-7	TGTGCCAGCAGCGACAGGGGGGGGTACGAGCAGTACTTC	CASSDRGGYEQYF
TRBV27	-	TRBD2	TRBJ2-1	TGTGCCAGCAGTTCCTTGACTAGCGGGAGTGGTAATGAGCAGTTCTTC	CASSSLTSGSGNEQFF
TRBV7-2	few	TRBD2	TRBJ2-7	TGTGCCAGCAGCTTAGGCGGGAGGACGTACGAGCAGTACTTC	CASSLGGRTYEQYF
TRBV7-8	few	-	TRBJ2-7	TGTGCCAGCAGCTTAGTATCGGGGACCTACGAGCAGTACTTC	CASSLVSGTYEQYF
TRBV10-3	-	-	TRBJ1-3	TGTGCCATCACCCGAGATGTGGTTGCTGGAAACACCATATATTTT	CAITRDVVAGNTIYF
TRBV4-3	many	-	TRBJ1-6	TGCGCCAGCAGCCAAGGGGTCGGCTCACCCCTCCACTTT	CASSQGVGSPLHF
TRBV11-2	many	-	TRBJ2-1	TGTGCCAGCAGCTTAAGGGGGGGAGGGAACTACAATGAGCAGTTCTTC	CASSLRGGGNYNEQFF
TRBV28	many	-	TRBJ2-6	TGTGCCAGCAGTTTGACTGGGGCCAACGTCCTGACTTTC	CASSLTGANVLTF
TRBV7-6	-	-	TRBJ1-6	TGTGCCAGCAGCTTAGGACAGCATAATTCACCCCTCCACTTT	CASSLGQHNSPLHF
TRBV12-3/TRBV12-4	many	-	TRBJ2-4	TGTGCCAGCAGTTTAGAGAGGGTCCAGGGCCTAAAAAACATTCAGTACTTC	CASSLERVQGLKNIQYF
TRBV5-5	few	-	TRBJ2-2	TGTGCCAGCAGCTTGGTTCCTTCCCCCCCCAACACCGGGGAGCTGTTTTTT	CASSLVPSPPNTGELFF
TRBV5-1	few	TRBD2	TRBJ2-5	TGCGCCAGCAGCTTGGTAGCGGGGGGAGGTGAGACCCAGTACTTC	CASSLVAGGGETQYF
TRBV10-3	-	-	TRBJ2-5	TGTGCCATCAGTCTCGGGGCTCGGGAGACCCAGTACTTC	CAISLGARETQYF
TRBV5-1	many	-	TRBJ2-3	TGCGCCAGCAGCCCGGACAGGGTGGGAGGGGCAGATACGCAGTATTTT	CASSPDRVGGADTQYF
TRBV4-2	many	-	TRBJ2-6	TGTGCCAGCAGCCAGTCGGGGTGGGCTGGGGCCAACGTCCTGACTTTC	CASSQSGWAGANVLTF